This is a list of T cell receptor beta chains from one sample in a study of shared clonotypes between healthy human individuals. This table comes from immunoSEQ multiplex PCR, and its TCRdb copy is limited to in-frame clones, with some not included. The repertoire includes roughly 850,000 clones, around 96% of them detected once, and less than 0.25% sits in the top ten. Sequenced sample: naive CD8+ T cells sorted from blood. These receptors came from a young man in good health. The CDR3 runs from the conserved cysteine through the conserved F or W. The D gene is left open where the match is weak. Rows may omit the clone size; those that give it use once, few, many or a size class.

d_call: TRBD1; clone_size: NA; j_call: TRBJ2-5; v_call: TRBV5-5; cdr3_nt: TGTGCCAGCAGCCCGATAGACAGGGGCTATCAAGAGACCCAGTACTTC; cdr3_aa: CASSPIDRGYQETQYF
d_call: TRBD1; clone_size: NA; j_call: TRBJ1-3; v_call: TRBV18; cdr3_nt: TGTGCCAGCTCATCGACAGGGGGGCGCGGAAACACCATATATTTT; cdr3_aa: CASSSTGGRGNTIYF
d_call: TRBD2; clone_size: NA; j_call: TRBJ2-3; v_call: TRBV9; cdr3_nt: TGTGCCAGCAGCGTAGCGGGACTAGCAGGAGATACGCAGTATTTT; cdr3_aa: CASSVAGLAGDTQYF
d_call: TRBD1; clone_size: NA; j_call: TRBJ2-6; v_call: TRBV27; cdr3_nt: TGTGCCAGCAGTTTACGCACAGGGGGCACTGGGGCCAACGTCCTGACTTTC; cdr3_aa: CASSLRTGGTGANVLTF
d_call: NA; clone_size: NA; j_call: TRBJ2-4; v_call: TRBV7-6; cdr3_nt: TGTGCCAGCAGCTTTGGGGCACAAAACATTCAGTACTTC; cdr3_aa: CASSFGAQNIQYF
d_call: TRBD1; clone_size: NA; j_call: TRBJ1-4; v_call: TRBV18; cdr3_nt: TGTGCCAGCCGATCGACAGGGGATTTTGAAAAACTGTTTTTT; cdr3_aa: CASRSTGDFEKLFF
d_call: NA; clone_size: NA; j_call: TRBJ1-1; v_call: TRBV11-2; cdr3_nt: TGTGCCAGCAGCTTAGTCGCAGGGCCCATGAACACTGAAGCTTTCTTT; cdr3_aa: CASSLVAGPMNTEAFF
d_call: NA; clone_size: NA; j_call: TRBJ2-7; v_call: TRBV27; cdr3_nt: TGTGCCAGCAGTTACACAGGAACCGGGAGCTACGAGCAGTACTTC; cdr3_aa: CASSYTGTGSYEQYF
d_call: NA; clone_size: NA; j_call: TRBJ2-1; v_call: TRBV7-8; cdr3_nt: TGTGCCAGCAGCTCCCCGAACCAAGTACATAAAAACTCCTACAATGAGCAGTTCTTC; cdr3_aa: CASSSPNQVHKNSYNEQFF
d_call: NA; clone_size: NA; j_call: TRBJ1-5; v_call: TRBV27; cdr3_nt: TGTGCCAGCAGTTTATCTATCGGGGTTAATCAGCCCCAGCATTTT; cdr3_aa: CASSLSIGVNQPQHF
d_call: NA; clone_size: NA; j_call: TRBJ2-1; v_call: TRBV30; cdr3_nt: TGTGCCTGGAGTGTAGGGTCTACGTGGGATGAGCAGTTCTTC; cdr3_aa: CAWSVGSTWDEQFF
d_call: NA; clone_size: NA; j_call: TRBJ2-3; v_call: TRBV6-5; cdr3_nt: TGTGCCAGCAGTGCCGTTTCGGGAGATACGCAGTATTTT; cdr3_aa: CASSAVSGDTQYF
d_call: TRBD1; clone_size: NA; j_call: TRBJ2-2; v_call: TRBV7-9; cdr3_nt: TGTGCCAGCAGCAAGATCGGACAGGGGATCGGCGGGGAGCTGTTTTTT; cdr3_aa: CASSKIGQGIGGELFF
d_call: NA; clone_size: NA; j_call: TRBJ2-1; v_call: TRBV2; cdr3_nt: TGTGCCAGCAGTGAGGATGAGCAGTTCTTC; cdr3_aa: CASSEDEQFF
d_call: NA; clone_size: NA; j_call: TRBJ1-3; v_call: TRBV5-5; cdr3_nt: TGTGCCAGCAGCTTCAGGGTTCAGGGCTTCTCTGGAAACACCATATATTTT; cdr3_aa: CASSFRVQGFSGNTIYF
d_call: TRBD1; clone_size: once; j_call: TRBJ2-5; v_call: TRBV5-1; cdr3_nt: TGCGCCAGCAGCTCCCCCGGACCGGGACAGGGGTACTCCCAGAAGGAGACCCAGTACTTC; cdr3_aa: CASSSPGPGQGYSQKETQYF
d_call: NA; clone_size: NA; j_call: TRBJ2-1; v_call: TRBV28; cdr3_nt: TGTGCCAGCAGTTTTTTAGGAGACAATGAGCAGTTCTTC; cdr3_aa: CASSFLGDNEQFF
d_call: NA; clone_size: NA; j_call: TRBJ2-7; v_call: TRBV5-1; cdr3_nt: TGCGCCAGCAGCCTCGGGTCCTCCTACGAGCAGTACTTC; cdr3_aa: CASSLGSSYEQYF
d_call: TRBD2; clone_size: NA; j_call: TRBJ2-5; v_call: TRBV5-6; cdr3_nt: TGTGCCAGCAGCTTGGGTAGGACTAGCGGGACACGAGAGACCCAGTACTTC; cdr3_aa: CASSLGRTSGTRETQYF
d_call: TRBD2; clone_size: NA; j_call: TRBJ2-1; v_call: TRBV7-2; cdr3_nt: TGTGCCAGCAGCTTTGTGGGAGGGAGTTTGGATGAGCAGTTCTTC; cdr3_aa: CASSFVGGSLDEQFF
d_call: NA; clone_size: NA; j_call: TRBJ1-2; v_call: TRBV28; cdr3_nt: TGTGCCAGCAGTTTCGAACAGGGTCGGGCGGCTAACTATGGCTACACCTTC; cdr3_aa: CASSFEQGRAANYGYTF
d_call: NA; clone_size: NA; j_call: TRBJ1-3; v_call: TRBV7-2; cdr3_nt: TGTGCCAGCAGCTTATTCCCAAGAAGCTCTGGAAACACCATATATTTT; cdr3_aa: CASSLFPRSSGNTIYF
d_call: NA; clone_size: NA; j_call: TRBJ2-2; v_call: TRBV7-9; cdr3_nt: TGTGCCAGCGGAGGGGACAGCGCGAACACCGGGGAGCTGTTTTTT; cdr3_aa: CASGGDSANTGELFF
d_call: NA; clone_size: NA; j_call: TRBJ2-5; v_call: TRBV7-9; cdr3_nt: TGTGCCAGCAGCTCTAGGGGGGACAGCTTTCAAGAGACCCAGTACTTC; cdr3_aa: CASSSRGDSFQETQYF
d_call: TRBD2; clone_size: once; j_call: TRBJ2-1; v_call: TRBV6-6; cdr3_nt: TGTGCCAGCAGCGAAGTAGCGGGATTAAACAATGAGCAGTTCTTC; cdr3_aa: CASSEVAGLNNEQFF
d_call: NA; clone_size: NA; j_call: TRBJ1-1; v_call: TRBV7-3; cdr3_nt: TGTGCCAGCAGCTTAAGTGCAAATCCCACTGAAGCTTTCTTT; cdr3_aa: CASSLSANPTEAFF
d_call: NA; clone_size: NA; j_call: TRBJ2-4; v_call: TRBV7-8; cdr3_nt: TGTGCCAGCAAATCTCTAGGCGCCAAAAACATTCAGTACTTC; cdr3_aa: CASKSLGAKNIQYF
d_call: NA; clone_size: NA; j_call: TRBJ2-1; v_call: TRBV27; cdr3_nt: TGTGCCAGCAGTTCCGCAATCCCAGGGACTGCGCGTCTTCTCTACAATGAGCAGTTCTTC; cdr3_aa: CASSSAIPGTARLLYNEQFF
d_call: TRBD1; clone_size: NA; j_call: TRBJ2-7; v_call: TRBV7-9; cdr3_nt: TGTGCCAGCAGCTTAGCCTTAACTCGGGACAGGGCTTTCTACGAGCAGTACTTC; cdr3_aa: CASSLALTRDRAFYEQYF
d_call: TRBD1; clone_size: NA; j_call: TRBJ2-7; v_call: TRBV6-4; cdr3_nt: TGTGCCAGCAGTTGGGGACAGGGCTACGAGCAGTACTTC; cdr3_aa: CASSWGQGYEQYF
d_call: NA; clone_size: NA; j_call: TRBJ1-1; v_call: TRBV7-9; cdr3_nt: TGTGCCAGCAGCTCCCCGGAAGCTTTCTTT; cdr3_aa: CASSSPEAFF
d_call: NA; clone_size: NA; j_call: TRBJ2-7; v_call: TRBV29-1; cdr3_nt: TGCAGCGTTGATCAGGGGGAGGGCTACGAGCAGTACTTC; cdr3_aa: CSVDQGEGYEQYF
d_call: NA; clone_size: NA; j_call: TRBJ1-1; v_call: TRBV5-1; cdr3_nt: TGCGCCAGCAGCTTGGGTAACCAGGAGAACACTGAAGCTTTCTTT; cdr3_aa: CASSLGNQENTEAFF
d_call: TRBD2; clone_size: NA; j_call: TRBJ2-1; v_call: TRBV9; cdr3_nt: TGTGCCAGCAGCGAGGCTAGCGGGAGCTACAATGAGCAGTTCTTC; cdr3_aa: CASSEASGSYNEQFF
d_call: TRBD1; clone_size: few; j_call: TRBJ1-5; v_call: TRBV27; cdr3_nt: TGTGCCGGGGACAGGGGCCCATCAGGTCAGCCCCAGCATTTT; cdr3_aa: CAGDRGPSGQPQHF
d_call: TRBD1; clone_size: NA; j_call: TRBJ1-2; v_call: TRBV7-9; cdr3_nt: TGTGCCAGCAGCTCCTCAGACAGGGTAGTCTCCTATGGCTACACCTTC; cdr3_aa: CASSSSDRVVSYGYTF
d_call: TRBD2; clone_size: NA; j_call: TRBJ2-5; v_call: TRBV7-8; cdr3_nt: TGTGCCAGCAACCTCAGACTAGCGGGAACCCGTGAGGAGACCCAGTACTTC; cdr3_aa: CASNLRLAGTREETQYF
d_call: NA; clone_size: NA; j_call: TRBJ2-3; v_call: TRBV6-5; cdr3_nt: TGTGCCAGCAGTTACCCCCCTCCAGATACGCAGTATTTT; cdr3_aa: CASSYPPPDTQYF
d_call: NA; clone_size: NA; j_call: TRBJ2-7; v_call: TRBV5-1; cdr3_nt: TGCGCCAGCAGCTTGGAGTGGGGGACCTACGAGCAGTACTTC; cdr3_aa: CASSLEWGTYEQYF
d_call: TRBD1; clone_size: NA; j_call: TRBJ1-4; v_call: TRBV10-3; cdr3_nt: TGTGCCATCAGTATAGACTCCGGGACAGGCAATGAAAAACTGTTTTTT; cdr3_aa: CAISIDSGTGNEKLFF
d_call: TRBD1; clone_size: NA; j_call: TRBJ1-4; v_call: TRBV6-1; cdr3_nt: TGTGCCAGCAGGGGGAGGGACAGAACCAATGAAAAACTGTTTTTT; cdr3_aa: CASRGRDRTNEKLFF
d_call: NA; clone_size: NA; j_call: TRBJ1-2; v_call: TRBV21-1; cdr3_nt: TGTGCCAGCAGCAAAGGATTGGGAATAGCTAACTATGGCTACACCTTC; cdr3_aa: CASSKGLGIANYGYTF
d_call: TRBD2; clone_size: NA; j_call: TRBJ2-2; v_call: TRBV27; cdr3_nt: TGTGCCAGCAGCTCGGGACTAGCGGGAGTTAGCGGGGAGCTGTTTTTT; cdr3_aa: CASSSGLAGVSGELFF
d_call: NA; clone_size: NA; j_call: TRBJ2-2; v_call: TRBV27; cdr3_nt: TGTGCCAGCAGATCTGGGAGAACCGGGGAGCTGTTTTTT; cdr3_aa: CASRSGRTGELFF
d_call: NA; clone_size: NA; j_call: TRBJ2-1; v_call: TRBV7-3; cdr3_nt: TGTGCCAGCAGCCCGGGGGGCGGGATCTTGGATGAGCAGTTCTTC; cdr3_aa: CASSPGGGILDEQFF
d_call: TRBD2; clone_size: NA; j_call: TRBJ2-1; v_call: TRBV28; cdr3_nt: TGTGCCAGCGGACTAGCCCGGAGCGGTGAGCAGTTCTTC; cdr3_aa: CASGLARSGEQFF
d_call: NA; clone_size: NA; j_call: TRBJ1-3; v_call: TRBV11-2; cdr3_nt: TGTGCCAGCAGCTTAGTGGGATACTCTGGAAACACCATATATTTT; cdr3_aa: CASSLVGYSGNTIYF
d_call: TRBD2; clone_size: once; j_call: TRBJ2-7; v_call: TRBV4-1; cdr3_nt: TGCGCCAGCAGCCAAGACGGGGAAAAGCGGGAGTCGGACGAGCAGTACTTC; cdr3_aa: CASSQDGEKRESDEQYF
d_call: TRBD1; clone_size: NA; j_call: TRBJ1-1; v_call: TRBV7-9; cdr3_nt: TGTGCCAGCAGCCTTGGACAGGGGATGAACACTGAAGCTTTCTTT; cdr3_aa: CASSLGQGMNTEAFF
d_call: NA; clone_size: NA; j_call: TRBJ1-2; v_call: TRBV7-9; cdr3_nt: TGTGCCAGCAGCGCAACGGGAGCTAACTATGGCTACACCTTC; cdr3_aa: CASSATGANYGYTF